The 15 T cell receptor beta chains listed next were all sequenced from one sample in a study of cytomegalovirus exposure and HLA in healthy donors. 60 Vbeta and 13 Jbeta primers were used in PCR. Generated by immunoSEQ multiplex PCR, the TCRdb table keeps only in-frame clones and is missing some. The profile shows 200,000 to 250,000 clones, about 77% of them singletons. Sequencing used PBMCs. The origin of the receptors is a woman aged 30 to 39 in good health and CMV-seronegative.

A remark on this clone: Additional DNA sequences in this sample encode the identical CDR3. The V gene is TRBV27, the J gene TRBJ2-1; 11 bases match TRBD2. After removal of 5 bases from V and 3 bases from J, the junction contained 3 bases not matched to a gene. CDR3 length: 15 amino acids. Germline CDR1 is MNHEY and CDR2 is SMNVEV (reference sequence). CDR3: CASSPGTSGYNEQFF. Written as DNA, the CDR3 is TGTGCCAGCAGTCCCGGGACTAGCGGCTACAATGAGCAGTTCTTC.

The V call is TRBV9, the J call TRBJ2-7; perhaps TRBD2 as D (5 bases). The germline gives CDR1 SGDLS, CDR2 YYNGEE. The CDR3 totals 15 residues. Trimming stripped 0 bases from V and 0 bases from J, with 10 bases between. CDR3 region: CASSVEAESSYEQYF. In DNA, the CDR3 is TGTGCCAGCAGCGTAGAAGCGGAGAGCTCCTACGAGCAGTACTTC. The whole variable domain, remainder taken from reference TRBV9 and TRBJ2-7, is DSGVTQTPKHLITATGQRVTLRCSPRSGDLSVYWYQQSLDQGLQFLIQYYNGEERAKGNILERFSAQQFPDLHSELNLSSLELGDSALYFCASSVEAESSYEQYFGPGTRLTVT.

The chain uses TRBV30 and TRBJ1-4, with a tentative D call TRBD1 (5 bases). CDR1 GTSNPN and CDR2 SVGIG come from the germline V gene (reference sequence). The germline V and J ends were trimmed by 4 bases and 2 bases, with 8 bases remaining between them. This CDR3 spans 13 amino acids. Here the CDR3 DNA reads TGTGCCTGGACAGGGCGTACTAATGAAAAACTGTTTTTT. Translation gives CAWTGRTNEKLFF.

V is TRBV6-1 and J is TRBJ1-5; 8 bases agree with TRBD1. CDR1 MNHNS and CDR2 SASEGT come from the germline V gene. The J segment lost 0 bases and the V segment lost 5 bases, leaving 3 bases of the junction unmatched. There are 15 residues in the CDR3. The CDR3 DNA reads as TGTGCCAGCAGTATAACAGGGGGTAGCAATCAGCCCCAGCATTTT. Translation gives CASSITGGSNQPQHF.

The sample holds a few counts of this clone. The chain joins TRBV29-1 to TRBJ2-7; 9 bases are shared with TRBD2. Looked up from germline, CDR1 is SQVTM and CDR2 is ANQGSEA. The CDR3 extends over 13 amino acids. After removal of 4 bases from V and 6 bases from J, the junction contained 7 bases not matched to a gene. This CDR3 is CSVGRAGGGEQYF. The CDR3 DNA sequence: TGCAGCGTTGGAAGAGCGGGAGGTGGCGAGCAGTACTTC.

The chain couples TRBV7-9 to TRBJ1-2, with 8 nucleotides matching TRBD1. The CDR3 is made up of 13 amino acids. After removal of 4 bases from V and 10 bases from J, the junction contained 8 bases not matched to a gene. Germline lookup yields CDR1 SEHNR and CDR2 FQNEAQ (reference sequence). In DNA form, the CDR3 reads TGTGCCAGCAGCTCCCCAGGGGGCCAAAACTACACCTTC. Protein sequence: CASSSPGGQNYTF.

This clone was counted a few times. This sequence joins TRBV13 and TRBJ1-2; possible D gene TRBD1, 6 bases. The CDR3 is made up of 14 amino acids. CDR1 and CDR2 (germline): PRHDT, FYEKMQ (reference sequence). Between the trimmed V and J ends, which lost 5 bases and 8 bases, there was a span of 18 bases. CDR3 sequence: CASSLYGGAPGYTF. CDR3 sequence (DNA): TGTGCCAGCAGCCTATACGGGGGGGCGCCGGGCTACACCTTC.

The chain joins TRBV7-9 to TRBJ2-1, with a tentative D call TRBD2 (6 bases). The germline V gene encodes CDR1 SEHNR and CDR2 FQNEAQ (reference sequence). V gave up 3 bases and J gave up 0 bases, with 12 bases separating them. This CDR3 has 16 amino acids. This CDR3 is CASSFFRGSSYNEQFF. CDR3 sequence (DNA): TGTGCCAGCAGCTTTTTCCGGGGGAGCTCCTACAATGAGCAGTTCTTC.

V and J are TRBV6-1 and TRBJ1-2, with TRBD1 matching 9 bases. J gave up 4 bases and V 7 bases, and 7 bases lay outside the gene matches. Germline assignment: CDR1 MNHNS and CDR2 SASEGT. The CDR3 is made up of 14 amino acids. The CDR3 loop reads CASKETGGGYGYTF. Written as DNA, the CDR3 is TGTGCCAGCAAAGAAACAGGGGGCGGCTATGGCTACACCTTC.

This chain's CDR3 is CASSLQGAGETQYF. In nucleotides, the CDR3 is TGTGCCAGTAGTTTACAGGGGGCAGGGGAGACCCAGTACTTC. The V gene is TRBV19, the J gene TRBJ2-5; TRBD1 aligns across 9 bases. The germline gives CDR1 LNHDA, CDR2 SQIVND (reference sequence). This CDR3 has 14 residues. J gave up 5 bases and V 5 bases, and 6 bases lay outside the gene matches.

This rearrangement joins TRBV9 to TRBJ2-1; 9 nucleotides align to TRBD2. J gave up 9 bases and V 0 bases, and 4 bases lay outside the gene matches. The CDR3 contains 14 residues. Germline CDR1 reads SGDLS; CDR2 reads YYNGEE. The CDR3 DNA sequence: TGTGCCAGCAGCGTAGAGGGTAGCGGGGGTGAGCAGTTCTTC. Translating it yields CASSVEGSGGEQFF.

The V and J genes are TRBV2 and TRBJ2-7; a possible D gene is TRBD1 (5 bases). The CDR3 has 13 residues. V gave up 5 bases and J gave up 4 bases, with 12 bases separating them. In germline, CDR1 is SNHLY, CDR2 FYNNEI. CDR3 protein: CASSQDIRYEQYF. In DNA, the CDR3 is TGTGCCAGCAGTCAGGACATACGATACGAGCAGTACTTC.

This clone occurred once. V gene TRBV7-6 combines with J gene TRBJ2-1; the match to TRBD2 covers 7 bases. The V gene end was trimmed by 5 bases and the J gene end by 6 bases; junction bases not matched to a gene: 10. CDR1 SGHVS and CDR2 FNYEAQ come from the germline V gene. CDR3 length: 15 residues. The CDR3 DNA reads as TGTGCCAGCAGCCATCTAGCGGATCGGGGCAATGAGCAGTTCTTC. The encoded protein is CASSHLADRGNEQFF.

Of note for this clone: The identical CDR3 is also encoded by other nucleotide sequences in the sample. The chain uses TRBV19 and TRBJ2-3; D ambiguous. V was clipped by 4 bases and J by 1 base, with 6 bases between them. CDR3 length equals 13 residues. In germline, CDR1 is LNHDA, CDR2 SQIVND (reference sequence). The CDR3 DNA is TGTGCCAGTAGTAGCGGTCGCACAGATACGCAGTATTTT. This encodes CASSSGRTDTQYF. Drawing the rest from reference TRBV19 and TRBJ2-3, the complete variable domain is DGGITQSPKYLFRKEGQNVTLSCEQNLNHDAMYWYRQDPGQGLRLIYYSQIVNDFQKGDIAEGYSVSREKKESFPLTVTSAQKNPTAFYLCASSSGRTDTQYFGPGTRLTVL.

This chain joins TRBV18 and TRBJ1-5; unclear D gene. Germline V gene data show CDR1 as KGHSH and CDR2 as LQKENI. This CDR3 comprises 13 residues. Trimming shortened V by 3 bases and J by 7 bases, and 10 bases separated the two germline ends. The CDR3 is CASSPTRVQPQHF. The CDR3 DNA reads TGTGCCAGCTCACCTACTAGGGTGCAGCCCCAGCATTTT.